This T cell receptor beta chain was recorded in a study of shared clonotypes between healthy human individuals. Broader study findings: The naive CD4 repertoires of several donors were compared, and around 5% of clonotypes were shared.

Remarks on this clone: Its antigen remains unidentified.

The healthy adult donors were HIV-negative and reported no recent acute infections or vaccinations. Germline V gene data show CDR1 as SGHRS and CDR2 as YFSETQ. CDR3 length: 14 amino acids. The V end was cut by 1 base, the J end by 5 bases, with 12 bases between. The protocol was immunoSEQ multiplex PCR, while the TCRdb copy is restricted to in-frame clones and leaves out a portion. The table lists 550,000 to 700,000 clones, about three quarters of them singletons. The rearrangement links TRBV5-1 to TRBJ2-5, with D possibly TRBD2 on 7 matching bases. The source is a woman under 40 in good health. The source material was memory CD4+ T cells sorted from blood. Described subset: CD45RA-negative fraction. CDR3 in amino acids: CASSLRGGDETQYF. The CDR3 bases are TGCGCCAGCAGCTTGAGGGGGGGCGACGAGACCCAGTACTTC.